This TCR beta chain derives from a study of blood T cell repertoires in COVID-19 (dated by TCRdb to about 2020). Broadly, across the study: The collaborator samples originated in the United States, Italy and Spain and spanned the acute and convalescent phases of COVID-19. The prospective study material was composed of cDNA or gDNA derived from T cells, B-cell-depleted T cells, or PBMCs. Deeply sampled blood TCRbeta repertoires from subjects exposed to, actively infected with, or recovered from COVID-19 were included in the dataset. The repertoires were released in a freely available public database meant as a resource for research on the immune response to SARS-CoV-2. The samples were drawn from the first 160 participants of the ongoing ImmuneRACE study and from roughly 1,300 subjects provided by 6 global collaborators. Sample metadata almost always included a de-identified subject ID, COVID-19 status, age in years and sex. HLA class I and class II types, where available, came from metadata supplied by the sample provider rather than from assay-based typing. The paper's findings and limits, for the study overall: The quantity of clinical and demographic metadata differed by source and by participant and was supplied without curation.

TCRbeta CDR3 regions were amplified from genomic DNA using the immunoSEQ Assay, a bias-controlled multiplex PCR. From the authors' description of their analysis: Within the assay, amplification of reference gene primers was used to estimate how many nucleated cells each sample contained. Sequence reads were collapsed and filtered to measure the absolute abundance of every unique TCRbeta CDR3 rearrangement. For each sample, productive Simpson clonality was calculated as the square root of Simpson's diversity index across productive rearrangements. TCRdb mirrors the immuneACCESS table, restricted to in-frame sequences. Some clones are absent from its copies; in checked studies, under half trace to an unresolved V gene, and the reason for the others is unknown. That table supplies the V and J calls and clone size; D and trimming were determined from the DNA. The sample contains hundreds of thousands of clones, 92% of them found a single time. The top ten clones comprise 0.75% to 1% of the sample.

On this clone itself: The target of this receptor is not known. Base qualities are not provided; no much larger clone lies one nucleotide away.

One collaborating source in Seattle enrolled patients during active infection and followed them longitudinally through the course of disease. Whole blood was collected in K2EDTA tubes by collaborating institutions according to the institutions' own protocols. For TCRbeta analysis, collaborator samples were shipped as frozen whole blood, as isolated PBMCs, or as DNA extracted from either sample type. The clonotype was recovered from a man in his 60s with COVID-19, enrolled during active disease. Sequenced sample: peripheral blood.

The CDR3 protein sequence reads: CASSSGAPQETQYF. The sequenced DNA is TGTGCCAGCAGCAGCGGCGCCCCCCAAGAGACCCAGTACTTC. The V gene is TRBV5-6 and the J gene is TRBJ2-5, and perhaps TRBD2 as D gene, on 5 matching bases. Deletion took 4 bases off V and 1 base off J, with a span of 11 bases between the germline ends. CDR1 and CDR2 were assigned from the germline V gene as SGHDT and YYEEEE. The CDR3 runs 14 amino acids, cysteine and phenylalanine included. Just CDR3 DNA is preserved here, 42 bases in frame from base 1.